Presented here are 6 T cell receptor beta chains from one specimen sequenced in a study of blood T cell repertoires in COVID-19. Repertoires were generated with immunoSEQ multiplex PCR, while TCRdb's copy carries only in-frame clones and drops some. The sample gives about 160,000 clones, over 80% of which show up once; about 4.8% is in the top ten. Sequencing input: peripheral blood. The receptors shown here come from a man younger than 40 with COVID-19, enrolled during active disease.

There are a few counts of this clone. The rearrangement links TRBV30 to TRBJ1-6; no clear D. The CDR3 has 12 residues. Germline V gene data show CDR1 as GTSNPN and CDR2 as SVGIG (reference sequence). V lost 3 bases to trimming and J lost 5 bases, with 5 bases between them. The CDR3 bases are TGTGCCTGGAGATATCATAATTCACCCCTCCACTTT. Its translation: CAWRYHNSPLHF. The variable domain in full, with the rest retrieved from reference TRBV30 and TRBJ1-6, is SQTIHQWPATLVQPVGSPLSLECTVEGTSNPNLYWYRQAAGRGLQLLFYSVGIGQISSEVPQNLSASRPQDRQFILSSKKLLLSDSGFYLCAWRYHNSPLHFGNGTRLTVT.

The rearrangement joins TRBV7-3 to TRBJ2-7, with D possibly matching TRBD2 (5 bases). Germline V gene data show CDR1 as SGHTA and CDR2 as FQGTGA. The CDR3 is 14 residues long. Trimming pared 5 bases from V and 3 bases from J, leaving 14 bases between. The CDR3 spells CASSPGLGDYEQYF. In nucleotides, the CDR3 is TGTGCCAGCAGCCCGGGCCTCGGGGACTACGAGCAGTACTTC.

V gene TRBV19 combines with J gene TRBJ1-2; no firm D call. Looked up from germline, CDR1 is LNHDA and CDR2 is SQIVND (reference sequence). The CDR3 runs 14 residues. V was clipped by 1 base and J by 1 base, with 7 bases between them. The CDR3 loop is CASSIVHSNYGYTF. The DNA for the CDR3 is TGTGCCAGTAGTATAGTCCACAGTAACTATGGCTACACCTTC.

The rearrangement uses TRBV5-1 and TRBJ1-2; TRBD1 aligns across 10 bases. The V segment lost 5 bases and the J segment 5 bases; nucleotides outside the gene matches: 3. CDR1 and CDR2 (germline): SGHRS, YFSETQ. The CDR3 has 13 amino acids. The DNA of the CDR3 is TGCGCCAGCAGACGGACAGGGGGTTATGGCTACACCTTC. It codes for CASRRTGGYGYTF.

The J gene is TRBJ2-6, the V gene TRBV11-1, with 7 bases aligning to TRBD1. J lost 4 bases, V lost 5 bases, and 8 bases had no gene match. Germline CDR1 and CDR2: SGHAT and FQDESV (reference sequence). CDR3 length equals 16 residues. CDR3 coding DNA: TGTGCCAGCAGCCCTCCAGACAGGGCGGGGGCCAACGTCCTGACTTTC. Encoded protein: CASSPPDRAGANVLTF.

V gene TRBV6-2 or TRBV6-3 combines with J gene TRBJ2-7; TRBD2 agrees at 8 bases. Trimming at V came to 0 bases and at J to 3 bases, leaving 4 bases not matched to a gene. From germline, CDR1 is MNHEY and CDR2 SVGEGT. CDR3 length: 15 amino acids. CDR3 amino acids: CASSYSQREFYEQYF. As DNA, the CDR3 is TGTGCCAGCAGTTACTCCCAGCGGGAGTTCTACGAGCAGTACTTC.